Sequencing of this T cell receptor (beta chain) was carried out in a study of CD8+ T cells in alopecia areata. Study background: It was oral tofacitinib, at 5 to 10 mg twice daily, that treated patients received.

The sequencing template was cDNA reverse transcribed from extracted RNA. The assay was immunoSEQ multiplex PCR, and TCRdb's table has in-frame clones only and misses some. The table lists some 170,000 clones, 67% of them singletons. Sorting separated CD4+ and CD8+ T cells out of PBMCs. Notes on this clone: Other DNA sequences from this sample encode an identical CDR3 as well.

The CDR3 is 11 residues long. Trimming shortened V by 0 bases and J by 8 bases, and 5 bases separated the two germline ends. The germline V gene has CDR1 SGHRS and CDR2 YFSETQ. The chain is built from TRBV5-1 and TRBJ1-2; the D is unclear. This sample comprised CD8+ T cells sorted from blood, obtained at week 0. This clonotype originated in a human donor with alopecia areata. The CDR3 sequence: CASSLDGGYTF. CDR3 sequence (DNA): TGCGCCAGCAGCTTGGACGGGGGCTACACCTTC. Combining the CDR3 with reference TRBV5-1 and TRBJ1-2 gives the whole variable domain KAGVTQTPRYLIKTRGQQVTLSCSPISGHRSVSWYQQTPGQGLQFLFEYFSETQRNKGNFPGRFSGRQFSNSRSEMNVSTLELGDSALYLCASSLDGGYTFGSGTRLTVV.